Below are 8 T cell receptor beta chains sequenced from a single sample in a study of molecular identifiers for immune sequencing clone quantification. TCRdb analysed the PCR reads with MiXCR anew, one entry per CDR3 protein. The data hold over 65,000 distinct CDR3 sequences, with roughly 25% observed a single time. Material for sequencing was naive CD8+ T cells from blood, with Jurkat cell RNA spiked in. As for subset: FACS-sorted CD8+CD4-CCR7+CD45RA+ naive T cells. These receptors all come from a human donor in good health. Some libraries in this study had Jurkat cell RNA spiked in.

A remark on this clonotype: Without the conserved terminal phenylalanine or tryptophan, this CDR3 likely stems from a read error. This chain joins TRBV30 and TRBJ1-5; D ambiguous. Trimming pared 0 bases from V and 0 bases from J, leaving 12 bases between. Per the germline V gene, CDR1 is GTSNPN and CDR2 is SVGIG (reference sequence). This CDR3 is built from 16 residues. The CDR3 is CAWSVEEGHSNQPQHY. DNA for the CDR3: TGTGCCTGGAGTGTAGAGGAGGGCCATAGCAATCAGCCCCAGCATTAT.

The rearrangement uses TRBV6-2 or TRBV6-3 and TRBJ1-5, with TRBD1 as a possible D gene (5 bases). The CDR3 spans 20 residues. Germline loops: CDR1 MNHEY, CDR2 SVGEGT. V dropped 4 bases and J dropped 1 base, with 26 bases sitting between them. The CDR3 nucleotides are TGTGCCAGCAGTTCAAAGGGACCGACTAACTCCAGAGCGAGCAATCAGCCCCAGCATTTT. Amino acids: CASSSKGPTNSRASNQPQHF.

This clonotype showed up just a few times. This sequence joins TRBV4-1 and TRBJ2-7; TRBD2 matches at 11 bases. This CDR3 spans 16 amino acids. Unmatched junction bases numbered 10, after V lost 3 bases and J lost 6 bases. The germline gives CDR1 MGHRA, CDR2 YSYEKL. CDR3 amino acids: CASSQRIAGGPAEQYF. The DNA for the CDR3 is TGCGCCAGCAGCCAGAGAATAGCGGGAGGGCCGGCCGAGCAGTACTTC.

Concerning this clonotype itself: The junction differs from germline at one of its ends, possibly a read error. J is TRBJ2-7 and V is TRBV2, with 10 bases identical to TRBD2. CDR3 length: 14 residues. CDR1 and CDR2 from the germline V gene are SNHLY and FYNNEI. The CDR3 protein is CASSEAGGPYEQYF. For the CDR3, the DNA is TGTGCCAGCAGCGAAGCGGGAGGGCCCTACGAGCAGTACTTC.

In this sample, this clonotype turned up many times. The V call is TRBV13, the J call TRBJ2-3; D uncertain. V was cut by 8 bases and J by 6 bases, with 12 bases left in between. Looked up from germline, CDR1 is PRHDT and CDR2 is FYEKMQ (reference sequence). The CDR3 consists of 12 residues. Here the CDR3 reads CASSFRRDTQYF. The CDR3 nucleotides are TGTGCCAGCTCCTTTCGTAGGGATACGCAGTATTTT.

At least ten counts were recorded for this clonotype. The J gene is TRBJ1-1, the V gene TRBV29-1; 9 nucleotides align to TRBD1. Germline CDR1 is SQVTM and CDR2 is ANQGSEA. Unmatched junction bases numbered 8, after V lost 6 bases and J lost 6 bases. There are 13 residues in the CDR3. CDR3 sequence: CSVAGTGTAEAFF. CDR3 nucleotide sequence: TGCAGCGTCGCCGGGACAGGGACCGCTGAAGCTTTCTTT.

The chain joins TRBV5-1 to TRBJ2-3; 9 nucleotides line up with TRBD1. J was trimmed by 8 bases and V by 7 bases; bases with no gene match: 14. Germline lookup yields CDR1 SGHRS and CDR2 YFSETQ. CDR3 length: 15 amino acids. CDR3 amino acids: CASWPRTGDTSTQYF. The CDR3 DNA reads TGCGCCAGCTGGCCCCGGACAGGGGACACAAGTACGCAGTATTTT.

There are many counts of this clonotype. This sequence joins TRBV4-1 and TRBJ2-3; no definite D call. Deletions cut 1 base from V and 6 bases from J, with 11 bases between. The CDR3 runs to 14 residues. Looked up from germline, CDR1 is MGHRA and CDR2 is YSYEKL. The DNA of the CDR3 is TGCGCCAGCAGCCAAGTTTTGGGAAAGGATACGCAGTATTTT. Residues: CASSQVLGKDTQYF.